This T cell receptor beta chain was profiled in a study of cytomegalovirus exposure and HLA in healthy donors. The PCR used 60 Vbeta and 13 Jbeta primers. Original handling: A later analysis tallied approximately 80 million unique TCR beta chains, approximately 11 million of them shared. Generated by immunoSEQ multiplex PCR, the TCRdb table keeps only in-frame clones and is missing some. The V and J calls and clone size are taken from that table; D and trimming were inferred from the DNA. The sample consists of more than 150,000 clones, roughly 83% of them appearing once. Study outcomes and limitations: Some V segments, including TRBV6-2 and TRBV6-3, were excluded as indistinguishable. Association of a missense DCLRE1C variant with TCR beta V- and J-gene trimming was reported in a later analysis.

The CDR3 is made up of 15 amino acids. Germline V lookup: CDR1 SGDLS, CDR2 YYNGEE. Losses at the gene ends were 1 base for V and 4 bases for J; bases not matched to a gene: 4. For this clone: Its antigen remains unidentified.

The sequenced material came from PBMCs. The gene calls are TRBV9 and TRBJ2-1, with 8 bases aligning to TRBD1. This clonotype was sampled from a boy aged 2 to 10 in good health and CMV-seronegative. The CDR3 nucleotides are TGTGCCAGCAGCGTAACAGGGGGTTCATACAATGAGCAGTTCTTC. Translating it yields CASSVTGGSYNEQFF.